The rows below give T cell receptor beta chains drawn from one sample of a study of regulatory T cells in long-lasting Graves disease. Each CDR3 protein gets one entry after TCRdb re-called the multiplex PCR reads with MiXCR. Of fewer than 550,000 distinct CDR3 sequences listed, approximately 16% are singletons. In addition, the sample was reused for a study of T cells in Graves' hyperthyroidism and ophthalmopathy.

This sample comprised peripheral blood mononuclear cells (PBMCs), obtained at new diagnosis, from a patient treated with antithyroid drugs. The receptors here all came from a woman aged 35 to 60 with Graves disease. The CDR3 runs from the conserved cysteine through the conserved F or W. The D gene is left open where the match is weak. Size tells how often a clone was seen (once, few, many) or the class of an expanded clone, and some rows leave it out.

clone size,CDR3 length,J gene,V gene,D gene,CDR3 protein,CDR3 DNA
-,16,TRBJ1-1,TRBV5-5,-,CASSSAGPLMNTEAFF,TGTGCCAGCAGCTCAGCAGGGCCCTTAATGAACACTGAAGCTTTCTTT
many,12,TRBJ2-7,TRBV29-1,TRBD1,CSVGGQGNEQYF,TGCAGCGTTGGCGGACAGGGGAACGAGCAGTACTTC
few,15,TRBJ1-5,TRBV19,-,CASSWDGSSNQPQHF,TGTGCCAGTAGTTGGGACGGTTCTAGCAATCAGCCCCAGCATTTT
-,15,TRBJ1-2,TRBV6-5,-,CASSYSYQGNYGYTF,TGTGCCAGCAGTTACTCATACCAGGGTAACTATGGCTACACCTTC
many,16,TRBJ1-5,TRBV2,TRBD1,CATSSPGQGSNQPQHF,TGTGCCACCAGCTCCCCGGGACAGGGTAGCAATCAGCCCCAGCATTTT
few,13,TRBJ1-1,TRBV19,-,CASKTGSATEAFF,TGTGCCAGTAAGACAGGTTCGGCCACTGAAGCTTTCTTT
many,14,TRBJ2-1,TRBV20-1,TRBD2,CSAGLAGGDNEQFF,TGCAGTGCTGGACTAGCGGGGGGTGACAATGAGCAGTTCTTC
few,16,TRBJ2-3,TRBV12-3/TRBV12-4,TRBD2,CASSSLDGGETDTQYF,TGTGCCAGCAGTTCCCTGGACGGGGGGGAAACAGATACGCAGTATTTT
-,18,TRBJ2-7,TRBV28,TRBD2,CASGTSGGVFFSSYEQYF,TGTGCCAGCGGGACTAGCGGGGGGGTCTTCTTCAGCTCCTACGAGCAGTACTTC
few,13,TRBJ1-1,TRBV12-3/TRBV12-4,-,CASSLSGPAEAFF,TGTGCCAGCAGTTTATCGGGTCCCGCTGAAGCTTTCTTT
many,12,TRBJ2-3,TRBV3-1,-,CASMGPKGTQYF,TGTGCCAGCATGGGACCGAAGGGGACGCAGTATTTT
few,15,TRBJ1-4,TRBV4-2,-,CASSQDLTTNEKLFF,TGTGCCAGCAGCCAAGATTTAACAACTAATGAAAAACTGTTTTTT
many,15,TRBJ2-7,TRBV12-3/TRBV12-4,TRBD2,CASSIRGVPSYEQYF,TGTGCCAGCAGCATCCGGGGGGTCCCCTCCTACGAGCAGTACTTC
-,18,TRBJ2-2,TRBV12-3/TRBV12-4,TRBD2,CASRPQGGGLAGSGELFF,TGTGCCAGCAGGCCCCAGGGAGGAGGACTAGCGGGTTCCGGGGAGCTGTTTTTT
many,13,TRBJ1-2,TRBV5-1,-,CASSSGSSFGYTF,TGCGCCAGCAGCTCTGGATCCTCTTTTGGCTACACCTTC
many,14,TRBJ1-1,TRBV10-3,-,CAISLGQANTEAFF,TGTGCCATCAGCCTGGGACAAGCGAACACTGAAGCTTTCTTT
few,16,TRBJ1-4,TRBV5-4,-,CASSQDGWGDSEKLFF,TGTGCCAGCAGCCAGGATGGGTGGGGAGATAGTGAAAAACTGTTTTTT
many,17,TRBJ2-3,TRBV6-5,-,CASSYSPLAAGTDTQYF,TGTGCCAGCAGTTACTCGCCCTTAGCGGCCGGCACAGATACGCAGTATTTT
few,13,TRBJ2-3,TRBV20-1,-,CSATTISTDTQYF,TGCAGTGCTACTACGATAAGCACAGATACGCAGTATTTT
many,16,TRBJ2-3,TRBV27,TRBD1,CASSPSRGQGTDTQYF,TGTGCCAGCAGTCCCTCGAGAGGACAGGGGACAGATACGCAGTATTTT
many,14,TRBJ2-7,TRBV3-1,TRBD1,CASRRTGVVYEQYF,TGTGCCAGCAGACGGACAGGCGTGGTCTACGAGCAGTACTTC
many,13,TRBJ1-2,TRBV3-1,-,CASSVLVSDGYTF,TGTGCCAGCAGCGTGTTGGTGTCGGATGGCTACACCTTC
many,13,TRBJ1-4,TRBV20-1,-,CSAASATNEKLFF,TGCAGTGCTGCATCGGCGACTAATGAAAAACTGTTTTTT
many,16,TRBJ2-3,TRBV11-1,TRBD2,CASSLPGGASTDTQYF,TGTGCCAGCAGCCTACCGGGGGGAGCTAGCACAGATACGCAGTATTTT
many,14,TRBJ2-1,TRBV4-1,-,CASSRASSYNEQFF,TGCGCCAGCAGCAGGGCTAGCTCCTACAATGAGCAGTTCTTC